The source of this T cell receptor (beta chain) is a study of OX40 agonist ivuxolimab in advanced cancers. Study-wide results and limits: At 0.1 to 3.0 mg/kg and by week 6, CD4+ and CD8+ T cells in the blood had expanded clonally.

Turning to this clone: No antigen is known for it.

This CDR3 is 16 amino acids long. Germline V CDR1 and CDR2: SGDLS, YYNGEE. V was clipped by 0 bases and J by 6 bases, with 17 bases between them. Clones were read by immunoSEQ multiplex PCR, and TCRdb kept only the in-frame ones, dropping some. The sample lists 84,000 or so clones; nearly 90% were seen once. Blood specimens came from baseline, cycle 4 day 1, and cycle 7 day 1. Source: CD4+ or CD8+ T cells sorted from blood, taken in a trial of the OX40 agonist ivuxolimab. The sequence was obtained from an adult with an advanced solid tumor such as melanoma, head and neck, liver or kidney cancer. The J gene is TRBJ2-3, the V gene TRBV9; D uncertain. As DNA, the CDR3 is TGTGCCAGCAGCGTAGCTGGGCGGAGCCTTTTGGATACGCAGTATTTT. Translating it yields CASSVAGRSLLDTQYF.